The 24 T cell receptor beta chains presented below share a single source sample, sequenced in a study of shared T cell receptors in the human thymus. Produced via immunoSEQ multiplex PCR; TCRdb's table is partial and in-frame only. The sample consists of about 660,000 clones, 80% to 90% of them appearing once. These data are also associated with another study on human thymus T cells.

Specimen: thymocytes. The receptors shown here come from a boy in the first two years of life with a congenital heart defect.

This chain joins TRBV27 and TRBJ2-3; the D gene is possibly TRBD2 (5 bases). From germline, CDR1 is MNHEY and CDR2 SMNVEV (reference sequence). V was pared by 4 bases and J by 5 bases, with 10 bases between. The CDR3 runs to 13 residues. The CDR3 reads CASSWLAGDTQYF. The CDR3 DNA reads as TGTGCCAGCAGTTGGCTGGCGGGAGATACGCAGTATTTT.

V is TRBV18 and J is TRBJ1-1, with D unresolved. The CDR3 has 16 residues. Germline V CDR1 and CDR2: KGHSH, LQKENI. The V end was cut by 4 bases, the J end by 3 bases, with 18 bases between. CDR3 sequence reads: CASSLNGESHHTEAFF. The CDR3 region has the DNA TGTGCCAGCTCACTTAACGGGGAATCCCATCACACTGAAGCTTTCTTT.

V usage is TRBV4-3 and J usage is TRBJ2-7; TRBD1 aligns across 9 bases. CDR1 LGHNA and CDR2 YSLEER come from the germline V gene. The CDR3 is 15 amino acids. J gave up 2 bases and V 3 bases, and 5 bases lay outside the gene matches. CDR3 residues: CASSHRRDRAYEQYF. DNA for the CDR3: TGCGCCAGCAGCCACAGGCGGGACAGGGCCTACGAGCAGTACTTC.

J is TRBJ2-2 and V is TRBV4-1, with D perhaps TRBD1 (6 bases). The germline CDR1 and CDR2 sequences are MGHRA and YSYEKL. Trimming removed 3 bases from V and 7 bases from J, with 21 bases in between. This CDR3 contains 17 residues. In DNA, the CDR3 is TGCGCCAGCAGCCATCGCGGGTCCGGGACACGTCACGGGGAGCTGTTTTTT. Encoded protein: CASSHRGSGTRHGELFF.

This chain uses TRBV19 with TRBJ1-2, with TRBD1 as a possible D gene (6 bases). The CDR3 has 13 amino acids. Trimming took 4 bases from V and 0 from J, leaving 6 bases between them. CDR1 LNHDA and CDR2 SQIVND come from the germline V gene (reference sequence). The CDR3 here is CASSRTANYGYTF. CDR3 sequence (DNA): TGTGCCAGTAGTAGGACAGCTAACTATGGCTACACCTTC.

The chain has TRBV25-1 and TRBJ1-2; D is undetermined. The germline V gene has CDR1 MGHDK and CDR2 SYGVNS. The CDR3 contains 10 residues. V gave up 4 bases and J gave up 8 bases, with 5 bases separating them. The DNA for the CDR3 is TGTGCCAGCAGTGGGGAGGGCTACACCTTC. Encoded protein: CASSGEGYTF.

The genes are TRBV5-1 and TRBJ1-6; 7 bases map to TRBD1. This CDR3 contains 13 residues. The trim removed 6 bases at V and 9 bases at J, leaving 6 bases unmatched. CDR1 and CDR2 (germline): SGHRS, YFSETQ. Here the CDR3 reads CASTAGGGSPLHF. CDR3 coding DNA: TGCGCCAGCACGGCAGGGGGTGGTTCACCCCTCCACTTT.

The rearrangement links TRBV19 to TRBJ1-5; TRBD1 might be the D (5 bases). From germline, CDR1 is LNHDA and CDR2 SQIVND (reference sequence). V was pared by 3 bases and J by 7 bases, with 10 bases between. This CDR3 region has 13 residues. The CDR3 is CASSIGGTQPQHF. The CDR3 bases are TGTGCCAGTAGTATTGGCGGGACCCAGCCCCAGCATTTT.

This rearrangement joins TRBV28 to TRBJ2-1; the match to TRBD2 covers 7 bases. Trimming cost V 4 bases and J 6 bases; bases outside gene matches: 6. CDR3 length: 14 amino acids. Germline V gives CDR1 MDHEN, CDR2 SYDVKM. The CDR3 reads CASSWKGLSNEQFF. The CDR3 DNA reads as TGTGCCAGCAGTTGGAAGGGACTATCCAATGAGCAGTTCTTC.

The CDR3 protein is CASSSPPTSLEQFF. In DNA form, the CDR3 reads TGTGCCAGCAGTTCCCCACCGACTAGTCTCGAGCAGTTCTTC. V is TRBV28 and J is TRBJ2-1; D may be TRBD2 (6 bases). V dropped 4 bases and J dropped 10 bases, with 17 bases sitting between them. The germline V gene has CDR1 MDHEN and CDR2 SYDVKM. The CDR3 has 14 amino acids.

In DNA, the CDR3 is TGTGCCAGCAGTGAGGGGGGGGGCAGCACTGAAGCTTTCTTT. It is translated as CASSEGGGSTEAFF. This rearrangement joins TRBV6-4 to TRBJ1-1; possible D gene TRBD1, 6 bases. Trimming pared 3 bases from V and 4 bases from J, leaving 12 bases between. This CDR3 region has 14 residues. Germline V gene data show CDR1 as MRHNA and CDR2 as SNTAGT.

V usage is TRBV6-6 and J usage is TRBJ2-2; possibly TRBD1 for D (6 bases). The CDR3 has 16 residues. The V gene lost 7 bases and the J gene lost 4 bases, with 19 bases spanning the gap. Germline V gene lookup returns CDR1 MNHNY and CDR2 SVGAGI (reference sequence). CDR3: CASTPGRGGVTGELFF. Written as DNA, the CDR3 is TGTGCCAGCACACCAGGTCGAGGGGGAGTCACCGGGGAGCTGTTTTTT.

The V gene is TRBV9, the J gene TRBJ1-1; 10 bases fit TRBD1. The V segment lost 4 bases and the J segment 2 bases; nucleotides outside the gene matches: 11. Germline V gene lookup returns CDR1 SGDLS and CDR2 YYNGEE. The length of the CDR3 is 17 residues. The CDR3 reads CASSNGTGEKINTEAFF. The CDR3 bases are TGTGCCAGCAGCAACGGGACAGGGGAAAAGATAAACACTGAAGCTTTCTTT.

CDR3 nucleotides: TGTGCCTGGAGTGTATGCGGGACAGGGGGCTCTGGGGCCAACGTCCTGACTTTC. This codes for CAWSVCGTGGSGANVLTF. The chain is built from TRBV30 and TRBJ2-6; 11 bases fit TRBD1. This CDR3 comprises 18 residues. V was pared by 0 bases and J by 0 bases, with 4 bases of the junction left unmatched. Germline V gene data show CDR1 as GTSNPN and CDR2 as SVGIG (reference sequence). The full variable domain, its missing parts supplied by reference TRBV30 and TRBJ2-6, is SQTIHQWPATLVQPVGSPLSLECTVEGTSNPNLYWYRQAAGRGLQLLFYSVGIGQISSEVPQNLSASRPQDRQFILSSKKLLLSDSGFYLCAWSVCGTGGSGANVLTFGAGSRLTVL.

The J gene is TRBJ2-1, the V gene TRBV5-1, with TRBD1 matching 9 bases. Germline V gene sequence: CDR1 SGHRS, CDR2 YFSETQ. This CDR3 region has 22 residues. After removal of 2 bases from V and 1 base from J, the junction contained 22 bases not matched to a gene. The CDR3 sequence: CASSFPHPGQGISSWSYNEQFF. The CDR3 DNA follows: TGCGCCAGCAGCTTCCCGCATCCGGGACAGGGTATTAGTAGTTGGTCCTACAATGAGCAGTTCTTC.

In this sample, this clone turned up a few times. The chain combines TRBV14 with TRBJ2-1; weak D call: TRBD2 (6 bases). Per the germline V gene, CDR1 is SGHDN and CDR2 is FVKESK. This CDR3 region has 17 residues. Trimming took 2 bases from V and 0 from J, leaving 14 bases between them. CDR3 sequence (DNA): TGTGCCAGCAGCCAAAATACGACAGCGGGCTCCTACAATGAGCAGTTCTTC. Translation gives CASSQNTTAGSYNEQFF.

The chain is built from TRBV28 and TRBJ2-1; 11 bases agree with TRBD1. Germline lookup yields CDR1 MDHEN and CDR2 SYDVKM. This CDR3 comprises 18 residues. Unmatched junction bases numbered 15, after V lost 7 bases and J lost 4 bases. The DNA for the CDR3 is TGTGCCAGCAATCTCACCGCTGGGACAGGGGGACCTTACAATGAGCAGTTCTTC. It specifies CASNLTAGTGGPYNEQFF.

As concerns this clone: Other DNA sequences in this sample translate to the same CDR3. The chain uses TRBV30 and TRBJ1-6; maybe TRBD1 (6 bases). Trimming removed 2 bases at V and 8 bases at J, with 22 bases between. In germline, CDR1 is GTSNPN, CDR2 SVGIG (reference sequence). The CDR3 covers 17 residues. The CDR3 loop reads CAWSLQTGIGRDSPLHF. The CDR3 nucleotides read TGTGCCTGGAGTCTACAGACAGGTATCGGACGGGATTCACCCCTCCACTTT. Together with reference TRBV30 and TRBJ1-6, the CDR3 gives the full variable domain: SQTIHQWPATLVQPVGSPLSLECTVEGTSNPNLYWYRQAAGRGLQLLFYSVGIGQISSEVPQNLSASRPQDRQFILSSKKLLLSDSGFYLCAWSLQTGIGRDSPLHFGNGTRLTVT.

The J gene is TRBJ2-3, the V gene TRBV28; D possibly corresponds to TRBD2 (5 bases). CDR1 MDHEN and CDR2 SYDVKM come from the germline V gene. Deletions cut 5 bases from V and 2 bases from J, with 8 bases between. This CDR3 has 13 residues. The CDR3 reads CASSGRVTDTQYF. CDR3 coding DNA: TGTGCCAGCAGTGGGAGAGTCACAGATACGCAGTATTTT.

The V and J genes are TRBV14 and TRBJ2-1, with 8 bases that match TRBD2. CDR1 is SGHDN and CDR2 is FVKESK in the germline V gene. V lost 4 bases to trimming and J lost 6 bases; unmatched junction nucleotides: 11. The CDR3 is 16 amino acids. CDR3 sequence: CASSRGSGGSFNEQFF. CDR3 bases: TGTGCCAGCAGCCGTGGGTCGGGGGGGTCTTTCAATGAGCAGTTCTTC.

J is TRBJ2-1 and V is TRBV13; TRBD1 is a possible D gene (5 bases). This CDR3 comprises 13 residues. The ends were cut back, 4 bases at V and 7 bases at J, with 11 bases in the middle. Germline CDR1 is PRHDT and CDR2 is FYEKMQ (reference sequence). The CDR3 DNA reads as TGTGCCAGCAGCTCCGCCAGGGAAAATGAGCAGTTCTTC. This gives the protein CASSSARENEQFF.

The rearrangement links TRBV7-2 to TRBJ2-3; TRBD2 matches 12 bases. The V gene's germline CDR1 is SGHTA and CDR2 FQGNSA. Unmatched junction bases numbered 8, after V lost 5 bases and J lost 2 bases. CDR3 length: 17 residues. The CDR3 DNA sequence: TGTGCCAGCAGCATAACCGGGACTAGCGGGCCCACAGATACGCAGTATTTT. This sequence encodes CASSITGTSGPTDTQYF. The entire variable domain, with the rest obtained from reference TRBV7-2 and TRBJ2-3, is as follows: GAGVSQSPSNKVTEKGKDVELRCDPISGHTALYWYRQSLGQGLEFLIYFQGNSAPDKSGLPSDRFSAERTGGSVSTLTIQRTQQEDSAVYLCASSITGTSGPTDTQYFGPGTRLTVL.

The J gene is TRBJ2-1, the V gene TRBV6-4; 12 nucleotides agree with TRBD2. CDR1 is MRHNA, CDR2 SNTAGT, per germline. CDR3 length: 14 residues. Trimming took 4 bases from V and 5 from J; bases not matched to a gene: 0. The CDR3 DNA is TGTGCCAGCAGTGGGACTAGCGGGGACAATGAGCAGTTCTTC. Amino acid sequence: CASSGTSGDNEQFF.

The chain links TRBV15 to TRBJ1-1, with D perhaps TRBD1 (6 bases). The CDR3 consists of 12 residues. The germline CDR1 and CDR2 sequences are LNHNV and YYDKDF (reference sequence). Trimming shortened V by 3 bases and J by 11 bases, and 13 bases separated the two germline ends. CDR3 nucleotides: TGTGCCACCAGCAGCAAGGGGAGGGGGGCTTTCTTT. Encoded protein: CATSSKGRGAFF.